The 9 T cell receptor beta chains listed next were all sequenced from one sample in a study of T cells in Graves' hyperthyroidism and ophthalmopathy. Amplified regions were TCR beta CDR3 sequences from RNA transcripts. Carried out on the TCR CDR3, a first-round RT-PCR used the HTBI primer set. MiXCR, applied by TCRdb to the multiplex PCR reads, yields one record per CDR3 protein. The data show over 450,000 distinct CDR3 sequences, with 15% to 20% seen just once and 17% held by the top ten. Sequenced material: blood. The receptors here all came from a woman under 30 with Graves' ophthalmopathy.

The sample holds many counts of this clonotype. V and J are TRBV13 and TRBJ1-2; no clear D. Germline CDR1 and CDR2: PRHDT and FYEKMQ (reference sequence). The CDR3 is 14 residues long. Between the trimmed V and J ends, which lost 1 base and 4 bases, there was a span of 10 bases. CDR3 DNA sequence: TGTGCCAGCAGCTTAGCCGGGGTTACCTATGGCTACACCTTC. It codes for CASSLAGVTYGYTF. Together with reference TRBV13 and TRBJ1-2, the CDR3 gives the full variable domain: AAGVIQSPRHLIKEKRETATLKCYPIPRHDTVYWYQQGPGQDPQFLISFYEKMQSDKGSIPDRFSAQQFSDYHSELNMSSLELGDSALYFCASSLAGVTYGYTFGSGTRLTVV.

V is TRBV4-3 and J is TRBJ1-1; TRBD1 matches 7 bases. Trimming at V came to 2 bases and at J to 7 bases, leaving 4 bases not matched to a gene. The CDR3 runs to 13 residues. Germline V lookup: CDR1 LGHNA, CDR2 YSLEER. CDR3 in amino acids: CASSQHRGIEAFF. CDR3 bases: TGCGCCAGCAGCCAACACAGGGGTATTGAAGCTTTCTTT.

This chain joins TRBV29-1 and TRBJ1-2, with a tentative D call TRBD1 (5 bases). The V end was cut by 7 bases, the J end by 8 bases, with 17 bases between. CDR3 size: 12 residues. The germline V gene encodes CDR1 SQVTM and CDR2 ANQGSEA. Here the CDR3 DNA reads TGCAGCGGGGGACCTAGGATGGAGGGCTACACCTTC. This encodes CSGGPRMEGYTF.

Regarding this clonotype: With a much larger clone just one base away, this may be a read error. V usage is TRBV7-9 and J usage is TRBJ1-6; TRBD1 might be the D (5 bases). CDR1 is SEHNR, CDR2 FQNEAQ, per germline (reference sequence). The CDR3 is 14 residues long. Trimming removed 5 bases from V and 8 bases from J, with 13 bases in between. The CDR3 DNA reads TGTGCCAGCAGCCTGGTGGGGCTTGATTCACCCCTCCACTTT. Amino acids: CASSLVGLDSPLHF.

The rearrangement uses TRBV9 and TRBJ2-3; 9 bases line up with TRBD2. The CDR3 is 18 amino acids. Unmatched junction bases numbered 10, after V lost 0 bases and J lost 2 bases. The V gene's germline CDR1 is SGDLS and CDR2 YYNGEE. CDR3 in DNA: TGTGCCAGCAGCGTAGACCCCGCTTCTAGCGGGGTCACAGATACGCAGTATTTT. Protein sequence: CASSVDPASSGVTDTQYF.

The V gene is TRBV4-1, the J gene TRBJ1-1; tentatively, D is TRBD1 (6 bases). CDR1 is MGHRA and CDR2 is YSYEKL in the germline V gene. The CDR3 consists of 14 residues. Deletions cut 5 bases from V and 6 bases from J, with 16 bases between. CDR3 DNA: TGCGCCAGCAGCTTACAGGGCCGGGTGGCTGAAGCTTTCTTT. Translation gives CASSLQGRVAEAFF.

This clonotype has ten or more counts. CDR3 coding DNA: TGTGCCACCAGTGACTCTAGCGGGGGGCGATACAATGAGCAGTTCTTC. Amino acid sequence: CATSDSSGGRYNEQFF. V and J are TRBV24-1 and TRBJ2-1, with 11 bases lining up with TRBD2. Unmatched junction bases numbered 5, after V lost 4 bases and J lost 4 bases. The CDR3 totals 16 residues. Germline V gene sequence: CDR1 KGHDR, CDR2 SFDVKD.

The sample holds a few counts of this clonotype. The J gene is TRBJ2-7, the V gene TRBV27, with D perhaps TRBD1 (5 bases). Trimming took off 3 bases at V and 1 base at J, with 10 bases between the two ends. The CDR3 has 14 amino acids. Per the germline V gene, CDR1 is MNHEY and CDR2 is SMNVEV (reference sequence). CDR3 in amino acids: CASSFGHKSYEQYF. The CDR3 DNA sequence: TGTGCCAGCAGTTTTGGACACAAGTCCTACGAGCAGTACTTC.

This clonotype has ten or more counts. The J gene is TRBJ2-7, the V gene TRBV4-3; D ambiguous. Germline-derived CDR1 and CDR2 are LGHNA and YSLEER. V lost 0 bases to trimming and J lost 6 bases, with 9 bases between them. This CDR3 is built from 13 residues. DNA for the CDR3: TGCGCCAGCAGCCAAGATAATCGCCGCGAGCAGTACTTC. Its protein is CASSQDNRREQYF.